This T cell receptor (beta chain) emerged from a study of T cell repertoires in cytomegalovirus infection. Across the study: Carrying CMV and the relevant HLA type showed in public TCR beta signatures. General observations from the study: The study found HLA-C-restricted CMV-specific TCR beta clonotypes dominating the ex vivo response. Adding up the frequency of public TCR beta families identified people who carried CMV plus the relevant HLA.

The CDR3 is made up of 13 amino acids. Germline V gene data show CDR1 as SQVTM and CDR2 as ANQGSEA. V lost 4 bases and J lost 5, with 13 bases in between. This clonotype has just one count. Its antigen is not known. TCRdb ran MiXCR on the reads and lists one entry per CDR3 protein. The sample records 250,000 to 400,000 distinct CDR3 sequences, 20% to 25% being singletons. The clonotype originates from a human donor in good health (CMV status not recorded). Some clones in this sample may be carry-over from other donors' samples. The sequencing here drew on cultured PBMCs, taken from culture after CMV antigen stimulation. This rearrangement joins TRBV29-1 to TRBJ2-3, with D perhaps TRBD1 (7 bases). The CDR3 is CSVVRRGVDTQYF. Written as DNA, the CDR3 is TGCAGCGTTGTTCGCAGGGGGGTAGATACGCAGTATTTT.